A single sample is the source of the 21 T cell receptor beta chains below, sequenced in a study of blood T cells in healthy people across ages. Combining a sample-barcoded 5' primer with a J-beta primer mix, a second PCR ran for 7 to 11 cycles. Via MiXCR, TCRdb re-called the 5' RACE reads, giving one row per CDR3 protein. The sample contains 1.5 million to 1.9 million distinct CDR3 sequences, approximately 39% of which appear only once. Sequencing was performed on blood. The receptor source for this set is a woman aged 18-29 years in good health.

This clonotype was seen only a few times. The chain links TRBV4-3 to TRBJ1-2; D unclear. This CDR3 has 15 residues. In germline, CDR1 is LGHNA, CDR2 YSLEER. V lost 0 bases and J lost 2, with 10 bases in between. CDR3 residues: CASSQDRASNYGYTF. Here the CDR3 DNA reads TGCGCCAGCAGCCAAGATCGGGCGTCCAACTATGGCTACACCTTC.

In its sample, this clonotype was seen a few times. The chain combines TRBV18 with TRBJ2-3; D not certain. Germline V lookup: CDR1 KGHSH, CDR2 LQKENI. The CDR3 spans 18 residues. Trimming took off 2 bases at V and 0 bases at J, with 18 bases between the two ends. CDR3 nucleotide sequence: TGTGCCAGCTCACCAAAGACTCGCACCTCATATAGCACAGATACGCAGTATTTT. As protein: CASSPKTRTSYSTDTQYF.

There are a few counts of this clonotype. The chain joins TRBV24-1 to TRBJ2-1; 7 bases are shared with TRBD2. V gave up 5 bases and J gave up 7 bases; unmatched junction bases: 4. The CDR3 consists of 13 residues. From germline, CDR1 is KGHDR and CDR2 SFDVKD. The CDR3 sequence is CATSVGLRNEQFF. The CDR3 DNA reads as TGTGCCACCAGTGTGGGACTAAGAAATGAGCAGTTCTTC.

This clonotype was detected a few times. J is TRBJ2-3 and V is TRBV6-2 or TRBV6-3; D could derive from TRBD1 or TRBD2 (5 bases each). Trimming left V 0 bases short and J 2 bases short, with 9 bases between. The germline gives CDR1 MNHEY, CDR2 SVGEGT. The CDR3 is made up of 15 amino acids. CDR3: CASSYSPGPTDTQYF. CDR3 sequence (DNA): TGTGCCAGCAGTTACTCCCCGGGGCCCACAGATACGCAGTATTTT.

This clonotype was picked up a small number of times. CDR3 residues: CASSFWTKDTQYF. CDR3 nucleotide sequence: TGCGCCAGCAGTTTTTGGACTAAAGATACGCAGTATTTT. V and J are TRBV5-1 and TRBJ2-3, with D maybe TRBD2 (6 bases). This CDR3 has 13 residues. V lost 5 bases to trimming and J lost 5 bases, with 12 bases between them. Germline-derived CDR1 and CDR2 are SGHRS and YFSETQ.

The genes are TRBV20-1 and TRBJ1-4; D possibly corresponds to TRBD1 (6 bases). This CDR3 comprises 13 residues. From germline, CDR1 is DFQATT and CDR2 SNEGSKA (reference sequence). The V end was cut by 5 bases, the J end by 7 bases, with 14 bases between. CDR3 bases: TGCAGTGCTCCGGGGGCATTAGGTGAAAAACTGTTTTTT. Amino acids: CSAPGALGEKLFF.

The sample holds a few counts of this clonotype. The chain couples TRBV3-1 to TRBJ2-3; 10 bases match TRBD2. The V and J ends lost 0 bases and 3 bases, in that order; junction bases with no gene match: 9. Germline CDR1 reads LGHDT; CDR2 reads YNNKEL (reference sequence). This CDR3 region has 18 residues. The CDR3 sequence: CASSQDIELAGVTDTQYF. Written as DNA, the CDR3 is TGTGCCAGCAGCCAAGATATCGAGCTAGCGGGAGTTACAGATACGCAGTATTTT.

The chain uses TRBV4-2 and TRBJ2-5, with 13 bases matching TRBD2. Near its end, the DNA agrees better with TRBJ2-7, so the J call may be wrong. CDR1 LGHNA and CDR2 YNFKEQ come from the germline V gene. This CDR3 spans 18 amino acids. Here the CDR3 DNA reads TGTGCCAGCAGCCTTCGGACTAGCGGGAGTGGGCGGAAGGACGAGCAGTACTTC. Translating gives CASSLRTSGSGRKDEQYF.

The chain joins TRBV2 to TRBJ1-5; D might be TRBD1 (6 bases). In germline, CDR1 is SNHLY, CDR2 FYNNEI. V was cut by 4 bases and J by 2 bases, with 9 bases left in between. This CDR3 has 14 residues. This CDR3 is CASSGGAGNQPQHF. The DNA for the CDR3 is TGTGCCAGCAGTGGGGGGGCTGGCAATCAGCCCCAGCATTTT.

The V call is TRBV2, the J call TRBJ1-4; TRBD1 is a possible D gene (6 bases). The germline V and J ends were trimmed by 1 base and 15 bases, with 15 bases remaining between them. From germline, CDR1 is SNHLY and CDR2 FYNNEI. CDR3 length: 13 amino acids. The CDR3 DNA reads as TGTGCCAGCAGTGAAGTTGGGGGCGACCCTTTGTTTTTT. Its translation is CASSEVGGDPLFF.

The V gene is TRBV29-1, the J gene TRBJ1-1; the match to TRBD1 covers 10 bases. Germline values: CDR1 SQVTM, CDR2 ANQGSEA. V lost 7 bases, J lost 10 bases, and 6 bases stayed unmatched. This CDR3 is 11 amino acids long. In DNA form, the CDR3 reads TGCAGCGGGGGACAGGGGATGATAGCTTTCTTT. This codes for CSGGQGMIAFF.

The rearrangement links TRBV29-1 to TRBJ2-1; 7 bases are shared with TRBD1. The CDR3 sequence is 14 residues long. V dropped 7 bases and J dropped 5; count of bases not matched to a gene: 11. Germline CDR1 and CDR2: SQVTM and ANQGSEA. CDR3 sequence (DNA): TGCAGCGGGGCCGGGACAGCGTCGAACAATGAGCAGTTCTTC. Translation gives CSGAGTASNNEQFF.

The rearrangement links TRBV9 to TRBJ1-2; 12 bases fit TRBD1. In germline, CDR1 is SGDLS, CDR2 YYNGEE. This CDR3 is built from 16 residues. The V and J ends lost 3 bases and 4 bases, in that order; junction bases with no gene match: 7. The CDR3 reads CASSENRDRGPYGYTF. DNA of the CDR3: TGTGCCAGCAGCGAAAACCGGGACAGGGGGCCCTATGGCTACACCTTC.

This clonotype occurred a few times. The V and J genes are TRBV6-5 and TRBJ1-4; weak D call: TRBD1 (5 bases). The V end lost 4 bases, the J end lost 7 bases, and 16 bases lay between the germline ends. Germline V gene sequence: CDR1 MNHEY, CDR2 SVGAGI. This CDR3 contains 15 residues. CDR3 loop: CASSFQGPRGEKLFF. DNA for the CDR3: TGTGCCAGCAGTTTTCAGGGCCCAAGAGGTGAAAAACTGTTTTTT.

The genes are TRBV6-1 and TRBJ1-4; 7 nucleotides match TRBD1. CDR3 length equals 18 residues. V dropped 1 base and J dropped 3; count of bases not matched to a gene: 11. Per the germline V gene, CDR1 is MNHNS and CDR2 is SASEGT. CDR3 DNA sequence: TGTGCCAGCAGTGAAGGCCGCGGGGAGGGGGCGCCTAATGAAAAACTGTTTTTT. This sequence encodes CASSEGRGEGAPNEKLFF.

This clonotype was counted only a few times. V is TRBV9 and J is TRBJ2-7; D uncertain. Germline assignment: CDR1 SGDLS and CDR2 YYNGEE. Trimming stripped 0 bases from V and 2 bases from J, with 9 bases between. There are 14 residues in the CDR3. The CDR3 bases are TGTGCCAGCAGCGTAGGAGGATTTACCTACGAGCAGTACTTC. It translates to CASSVGGFTYEQYF.

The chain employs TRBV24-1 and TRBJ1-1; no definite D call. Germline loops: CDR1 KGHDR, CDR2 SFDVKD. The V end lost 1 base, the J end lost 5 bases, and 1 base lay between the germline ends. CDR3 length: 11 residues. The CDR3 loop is CATSDLTEAFF. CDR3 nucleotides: TGTGCCACCAGTGATTTAACTGAAGCTTTCTTT.

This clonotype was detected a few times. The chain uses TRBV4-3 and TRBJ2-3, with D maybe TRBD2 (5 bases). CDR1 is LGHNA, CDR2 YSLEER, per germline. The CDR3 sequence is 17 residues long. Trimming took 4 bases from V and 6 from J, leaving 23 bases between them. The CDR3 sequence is CASSRIILEQLGDTQYF. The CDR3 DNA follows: TGCGCCAGCAGCCGTATAATCCTGGAACAACTAGGGGATACGCAGTATTTT.

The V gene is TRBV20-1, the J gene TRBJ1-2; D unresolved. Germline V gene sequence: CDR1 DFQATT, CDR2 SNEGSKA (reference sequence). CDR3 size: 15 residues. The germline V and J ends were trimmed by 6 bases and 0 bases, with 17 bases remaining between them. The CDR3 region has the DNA TGCAGTGCAAGGCTCGCGAGTGGCGCTAACTATGGCTACACCTTC. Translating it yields CSARLASGANYGYTF.

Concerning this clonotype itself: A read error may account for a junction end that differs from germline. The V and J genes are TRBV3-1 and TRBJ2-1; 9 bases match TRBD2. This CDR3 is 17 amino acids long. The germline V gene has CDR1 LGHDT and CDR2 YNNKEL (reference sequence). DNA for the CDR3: TGTGCCGGCAGCCTCCGAGCGGGACTAGCAGGAGTCAATGAGCAGTTCTTC. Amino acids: CAGSLRAGLAGVNEQFF.

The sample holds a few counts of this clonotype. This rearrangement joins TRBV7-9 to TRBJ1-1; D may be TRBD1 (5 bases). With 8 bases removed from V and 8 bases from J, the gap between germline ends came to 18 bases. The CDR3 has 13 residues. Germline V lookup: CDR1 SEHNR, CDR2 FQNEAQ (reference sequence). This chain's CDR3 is CASPYDDGAEAFF. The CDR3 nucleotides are TGTGCCAGCCCCTATGACGATGGGGCCGAAGCTTTCTTT.